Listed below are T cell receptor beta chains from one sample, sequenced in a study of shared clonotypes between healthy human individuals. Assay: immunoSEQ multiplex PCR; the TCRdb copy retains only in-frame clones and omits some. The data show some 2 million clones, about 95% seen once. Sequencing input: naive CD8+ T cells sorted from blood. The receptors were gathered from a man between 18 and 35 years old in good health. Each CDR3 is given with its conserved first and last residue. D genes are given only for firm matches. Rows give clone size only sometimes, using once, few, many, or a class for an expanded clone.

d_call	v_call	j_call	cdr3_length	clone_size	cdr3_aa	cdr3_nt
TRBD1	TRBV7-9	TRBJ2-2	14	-	CASSQTGEYGELFF	TGTGCCAGCAGCCAAACAGGGGAATACGGGGAGCTGTTTTTT
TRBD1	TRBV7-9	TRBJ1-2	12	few	CASSRQGNGYTF	TGTGCCAGCAGCAGACAGGGGAATGGCTACACCTTC
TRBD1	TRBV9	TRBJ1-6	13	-	CASSYRDSSPLHF	TGTGCCAGCAGTTACAGGGACAGTTCACCCCTCCACTTT
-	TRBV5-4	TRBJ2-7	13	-	CASSFGGTYEQYF	TGTGCCAGCAGCTTCGGCGGAACCTACGAGCAGTACTTC
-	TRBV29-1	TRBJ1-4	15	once	CSVEDPRDEEEKLFF	TGCAGCGTTGAAGATCCTAGGGATGAAGAAGAAAAACTGTTTTTT
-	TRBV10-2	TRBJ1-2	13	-	CASSPTANYGYTF	TGCGCCAGCAGTCCGACAGCAAACTATGGCTACACCTTC
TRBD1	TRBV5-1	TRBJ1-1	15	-	CASSDPGQVNTEAFF	TGCGCCAGCAGCGATCCGGGACAGGTGAACACTGAAGCTTTCTTT
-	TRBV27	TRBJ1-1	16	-	CASSLGGLGVNTEAFF	TGTGCCAGCAGTTTGGGGGGCCTTGGGGTGAACACTGAAGCTTTCTTT
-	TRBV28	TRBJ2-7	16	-	CASSLGPDIASYEQYF	TGTGCCAGCAGTTTGGGACCAGACATAGCCTCCTACGAGCAGTACTTC
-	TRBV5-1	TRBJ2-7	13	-	CASSLDRSYEQYF	TGCGCCAGCAGCTTGGATCGCTCCTACGAGCAGTACTTC
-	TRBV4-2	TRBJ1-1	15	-	CASIGAGAKNTEAFF	TGTGCCAGCATAGGGGCAGGGGCTAAGAACACTGAAGCTTTCTTT
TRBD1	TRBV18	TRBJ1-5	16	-	CASSPTGTEINQPQHF	TGTGCCAGCTCACCGACCGGGACAGAAATCAATCAGCCCCAGCATTTT
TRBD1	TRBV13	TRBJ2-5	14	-	CASSGGQAGETQYF	TGTGCCAGCAGCGGAGGACAGGCAGGGGAGACCCAGTACTTC
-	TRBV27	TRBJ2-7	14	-	CASSFRPGLDEQYF	TGTGCCAGCAGTTTTCGTCCGGGTTTGGACGAGCAGTACTTC
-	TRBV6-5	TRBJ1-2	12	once	CASSHEGGGYTF	TGTGCCAGCAGCCACGAGGGGGGTGGCTACACCTTC
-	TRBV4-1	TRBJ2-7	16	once	CASSQDLSGGGYEQYF	TGCGCCAGCAGCCAAGATTTGTCAGGGGGAGGCTACGAGCAGTACTTC
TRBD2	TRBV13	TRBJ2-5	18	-	CASSLGLSAGGPGETQYF	TGTGCCAGCAGCTTAGGCTTATCGGCGGGAGGGCCGGGAGAGACCCAGTACTTC
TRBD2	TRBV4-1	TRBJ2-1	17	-	CASSQDGLAGGYNEQFF	TGCGCCAGCAGCCAAGATGGGCTAGCGGGGGGATACAATGAGCAGTTCTTC
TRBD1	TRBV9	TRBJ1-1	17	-	CASSSEGQSYVNTEAFF	TGTGCCAGCAGCTCCGAGGGACAGAGCTACGTGAACACTGAAGCTTTCTTT